The entry that follows covers one TCR beta chain sequence. Source study methods: Nucleated cell counts were estimated from reference gene primer amplification. Generated by immunoSEQ multiplex PCR, the TCRdb table keeps only in-frame clones and is missing some. V and J calls and clone size are copied from that table; D and trimming were computed from the DNA. The data hold around 80,000 clones, with approximately 82% observed a single time. The data were obtained in a study of blood T cell repertoires in COVID-19. Whole-study context: The origin of the acute and convalescent COVID-19 samples was the United States, Italy and Spain. In each case, the material was cDNA or gDNA derived from T cells, B-cell-depleted T cells, or PBMCs.

The CDR3 length is 15 residues. Per germline, CDR1 LGHNA and CDR2 YNFKEQ. The J segment lost 0 bases and the V segment lost 1 base, leaving 1 base of the junction unmatched. The chain uses TRBV4-2 and TRBJ2-7; 9 bases map to TRBD1. The TCR originated in a man between 60 and 70 years old with acute or convalescent COVID-19. Sequencing input: peripheral blood. The CDR3 loop is CASSQGQGDSYEQYF. In DNA form, the CDR3 reads TGTGCCAGCAGCCAAGGACAGGGGGACTCCTACGAGCAGTACTTC.